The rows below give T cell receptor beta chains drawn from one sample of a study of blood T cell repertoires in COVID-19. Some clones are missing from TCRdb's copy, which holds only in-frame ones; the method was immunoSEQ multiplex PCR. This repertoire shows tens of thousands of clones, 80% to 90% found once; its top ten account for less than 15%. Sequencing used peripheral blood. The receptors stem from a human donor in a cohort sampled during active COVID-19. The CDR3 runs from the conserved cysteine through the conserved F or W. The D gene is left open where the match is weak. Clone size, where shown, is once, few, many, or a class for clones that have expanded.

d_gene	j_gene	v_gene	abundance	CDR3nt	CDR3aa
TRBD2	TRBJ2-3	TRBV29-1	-	TGCAGCGTCGTGGACGGGAGGGATACGCAGTATTTT	CSVVDGRDTQYF
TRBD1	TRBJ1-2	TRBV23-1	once	TGCGCCAGCAGTCAAGTTGCCCTTAACAGGGGTTGGGGCTACACCTTC	CASSQVALNRGWGYTF
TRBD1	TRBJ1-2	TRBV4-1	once	TGCGCCAGCAGCCAACCGGGACAGTCCTATGGCTACACCTTC	CASSQPGQSYGYTF
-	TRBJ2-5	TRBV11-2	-	TGTGCCAGCAGCCGACTTAATTCTCTTCAAGAGACCCAGTACTTC	CASSRLNSLQETQYF
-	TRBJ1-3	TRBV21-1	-	TGTGCCAGCAGCAAAGATGAGACAGGGGGTGGAAACACCATATATTTT	CASSKDETGGGNTIYF
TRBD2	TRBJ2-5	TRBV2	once	TGTGCCAGCAAGTCCGGGACTAGCGGGGACCAAGAGACCCAGTACTTC	CASKSGTSGDQETQYF
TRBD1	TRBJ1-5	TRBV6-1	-	TGTGCCAGCAGGGAAGACAGGGGGCCGCATCAGCCCCAGCATTTT	CASREDRGPHQPQHF
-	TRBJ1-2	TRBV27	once	TGTGCCAGCAGTCCGGTATTATCGAGGGGCTACACCTTC	CASSPVLSRGYTF
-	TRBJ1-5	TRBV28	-	TGTGCCAGCAGTTTATGGGGACAAAGGGGCGTAGGCAATCAGCCCCAGCATTTT	CASSLWGQRGVGNQPQHF
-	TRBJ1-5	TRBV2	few	TGTGCCAGCAGTGAACAGGGGATTGGTGTTCAGCCCCAGCATTTT	CASSEQGIGVQPQHF
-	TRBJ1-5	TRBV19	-	TGTGCCAGTAGTACCGTACTTGGGGGGTTTAGCAATCAGCCCCAGCATTTT	CASSTVLGGFSNQPQHF
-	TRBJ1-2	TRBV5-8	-	TGTGCCAGCAGCCCGAAAACGCGGGGGAACTATGGCTACACCTTC	CASSPKTRGNYGYTF
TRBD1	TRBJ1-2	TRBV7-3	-	TGTGCCAGCAGCAGCAGGGGGTCCAATGGCTACACCTTC	CASSSRGSNGYTF
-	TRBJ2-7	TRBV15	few	TGTGCCACCAGCAACCGGGACACCGAGCAGTACTTC	CATSNRDTEQYF
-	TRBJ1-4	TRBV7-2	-	TGTGCCAGCAGTGAGTGGAGGACCACGAGACTGTTTTTT	CASSEWRTTRLFF
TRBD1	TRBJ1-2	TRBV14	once	TGTGCCAGCAGCCAAAACAGGGGGGGCTCCTATGGCTACACCTTC	CASSQNRGGSYGYTF
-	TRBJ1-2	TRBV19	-	TGTGCCAGTAGTGCCCAAAACAGTATCGCTAACTATGGCTACACCTTC	CASSAQNSIANYGYTF